These 6 T cell receptor beta chains originate from one sample sequenced in a study of blood T cells in healthy people across ages. A second PCR, run for 7 to 11 cycles, used a sample-barcoded 5' primer plus a J-beta primer mix. MiXCR was run by TCRdb on the 5' RACE reads, yielding one entry per CDR3 protein. The sample yields hundreds of thousands of distinct CDR3 sequences, 40% to 50% seen once. Sequencing was done on a sample of blood. The source of these receptors is a man aged 55 to 70 in good health.

This clonotype was counted between two and nine times. The chain uses TRBV15 and TRBJ2-1, with no clear D. There are 15 residues in the CDR3. The germline V and J ends were trimmed by 6 bases and 4 bases, with 16 bases remaining between them. In germline, CDR1 is LNHNV, CDR2 YYDKDF (reference sequence). The CDR3 nucleotides read TGTGCCACCAGATCTGAGTACCAAGGATACAATGAGCAGTTCTTC. Its protein product is CATRSEYQGYNEQFF. The full variable domain, completed using reference TRBV15 and TRBJ2-1, is DAMVIQNPRYQVTQFGKPVTLSCSQTLNHNVMYWYQQKSSQAPKLLFHYYDKDFNNEADTPDNFQSRRPNTSFCFLDIRSPGLGDTAMYLCATRSEYQGYNEQFFGPGTRLTVL.

The rearrangement uses TRBV20-1 and TRBJ2-1, with 8 bases fitting TRBD2. J was trimmed by 8 bases and V by 6 bases; bases with no gene match: 12. Per germline, CDR1 DFQATT and CDR2 SNEGSKA (reference sequence). The CDR3 length is 14 residues. The CDR3, as DNA: TGCAGTGCCCCAGATACGGGAGGGCCGCATGAGCAGTTCTTC. The encoded protein is CSAPDTGGPHEQFF.

The rearrangement links TRBV6-1 to TRBJ2-5; tentatively, D is TRBD1 (7 bases). The germline CDR1 and CDR2 sequences are MNHNS and SASEGT. CDR3 length: 16 residues. The V end was cut by 3 bases, the J end by 4 bases, with 18 bases between. For the CDR3, the DNA is TGTGCCAGCAGTGACCTCCTAGGCGGGACAGTAGAGACCCAGTACTTC. Amino acid sequence: CASSDLLGGTVETQYF.

This clonotype was detected only a few times. The V gene is TRBV28, the J gene TRBJ2-7; 10 nucleotides line up with TRBD1. Unmatched junction bases numbered 2, after V lost 6 bases and J lost 0 bases. This CDR3 has 14 amino acids. CDR1 MDHEN and CDR2 SYDVKM come from the germline V gene. The CDR3 reads CASRGQGLSYEQYF. The CDR3 DNA reads TGTGCCAGCAGGGGACAGGGGCTCTCCTACGAGCAGTACTTC.

The rearrangement joins TRBV11-3 to TRBJ2-7, with 10 bases aligning to TRBD1. The V and J ends lost 5 bases and 4 bases, in that order; junction bases with no gene match: 11. Germline V lookup: CDR1 SGHNT, CDR2 YENEEA. The CDR3 totals 16 residues. The CDR3 region has the DNA TGTGCCAGCAGCCCTATGTCCGGGACAGGGGATTACGAGCAGTACTTC. Protein product: CASSPMSGTGDYEQYF.

The chain links TRBV12-3 or TRBV12-4 to TRBJ1-2; D uncertain. The ends were cut back, 2 bases at V and 6 bases at J, with 16 bases in the middle. The CDR3 length is 15 residues. CDR3 region: CASSLSALLPDGYTF. The CDR3, as DNA: TGTGCCAGCAGTTTATCCGCACTCCTCCCCGATGGCTACACCTTC.